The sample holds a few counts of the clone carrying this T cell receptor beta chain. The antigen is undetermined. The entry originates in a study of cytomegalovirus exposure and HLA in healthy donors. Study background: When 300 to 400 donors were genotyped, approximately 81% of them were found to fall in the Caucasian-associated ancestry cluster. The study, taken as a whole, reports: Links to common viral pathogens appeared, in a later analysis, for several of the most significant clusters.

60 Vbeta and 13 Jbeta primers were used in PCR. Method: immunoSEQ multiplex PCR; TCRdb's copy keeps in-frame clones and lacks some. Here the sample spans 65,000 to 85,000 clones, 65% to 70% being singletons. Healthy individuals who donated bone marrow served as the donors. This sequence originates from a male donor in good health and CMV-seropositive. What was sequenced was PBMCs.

CDR3 sequence reads: CASSGDRGVYGYTF. The CDR3 nucleotides are TGTGCCAGTAGTGGTGACAGGGGCGTCTATGGCTACACCTTC. The V gene is TRBV19, the J gene TRBJ1-2, with TRBD1 identical over 8 bases. The ends lost 5 bases at V and 4 bases at J; junction bases unmatched: 6. Germline V CDR1 and CDR2: LNHDA, SQIVND (reference sequence). The CDR3 spans 14 residues.